This T cell receptor (beta chain) was recorded in a study of beta chain features in type 1 diabetes. TCRB transcripts that were expressed got sequenced, as all of the isolated RNA had been reverse transcribed. Here immunoSEQ multiplex PCR was the method, and the copy in TCRdb shows in-frame clones only, minus some. Of about 40,000 clones listed, 64% are singletons. Using CD45RO/CCR7/CD25/CD127/CD95/CD27, CD4+ naive, central memory, regulatory and stem cell-like memory cells were sorted. Every sorted population was more than 98% pure. Germline V gene sequence: CDR1 SNHLY, CDR2 FYNNEI. CDR3 size: 17 residues.

The receptor's source is a woman in her twenties or thirties in good health. The chain recombines TRBV2 with TRBJ2-5, with TRBD2 matching 16 bases. The J call may be incorrect, as the DNA end agrees better with TRBJ2-7. Source material: Tregs from blood. This CDR3 reads CASSVGTSGRASPEQYF. CDR3 sequence (DNA): TGTGCCAGCAGTGTAGGGACTAGCGGGAGGGCCTCCCCCGAGCAGTACTTC.